These 18 T cell receptor beta chains share one sample of origin, sequenced in a study of shared clonotypes between healthy human individuals (dated by TCRdb to about 2020). Libraries were prepared through the immunoSEQ multiplex PCR assay. As stored in TCRdb, this immuneACCESS dataset retains in-frame rearrangements with V and J assigned. A fraction of the clones does not appear; measured against another copy, unresolved V genes explain less than half of the discrepancy, and the remainder lacks a known reason. The sample data list fewer than 2.5 million clones, and 93% of these were observed just once. The top ten constitute 0.36% of the sample. Sequencing was done on a sample of naive CD4+ T cells from PBMCs. The intended sense of this specimen's cell subset or site label: CD45RA+ positively selected. The receptors derive from a man between 18 and 35 years old in good health. Some clones in this sample may be carry-over from other donors' samples.

The chain joins TRBV6-6 to TRBJ2-2; possible D gene TRBD2, 6 bases. Between the trimmed V and J ends, which lost 5 bases and 2 bases, there was a span of 12 bases. The germline CDR1 and CDR2 sequences are MNHNY and SVGAGI (reference sequence). The CDR3 runs 15 residues. The CDR3 nucleotides read TGTGCCAGCAGTCCCGGGACTCATAACACCGGGGAGCTGTTTTTT. As protein: CASSPGTHNTGELFF.

V and J are TRBV7-3 and TRBJ2-1, with 9 nucleotides matching TRBD2. CDR1 and CDR2 from the germline V gene are SGHTA and FQGTGA. The CDR3 runs to 12 residues. J was trimmed by 16 bases and V by 5 bases; bases with no gene match: 9. CDR3 DNA: TGTGCCAGCAGCCTGGAAAGCGGGGGGCTCTTCTTC. Protein sequence: CASSLESGGLFF.

Details on this clone: The identical CDR3 is also encoded by other nucleotide sequences in the sample. The V call is TRBV6-6, the J call TRBJ2-1, with 15 bases fitting TRBD2. CDR3 size: 15 residues. Germline CDR1 reads MNHNY; CDR2 reads SVGAGI (reference sequence). V gave up 5 bases and J gave up 7 bases; unmatched junction bases: 3. Here the CDR3 DNA reads TGTGCCAGCAGTGGACTAGCGGGAGGGTATAATGAGCAGTTCTTC. This gives the protein CASSGLAGGYNEQFF.

This chain links TRBV6-5 with TRBJ2-1; 9 bases map to TRBD2. Germline trimming cut 1 base from V and 6 bases from J; bases unmatched to any gene: 4. This CDR3 has 15 amino acids. Looked up from germline, CDR1 is MNHEY and CDR2 is SVGAGI. The CDR3: CASSYYGTSSNEQFF. CDR3 coding DNA: TGTGCCAGCAGTTACTACGGGACTAGCTCCAATGAGCAGTTCTTC.

This chain's CDR3 is CASSYSGVRDTEAFF. The CDR3 coding sequence is TGTGCCAGCAGTTACTCAGGTGTTCGGGACACTGAAGCTTTCTTT. The chain joins TRBV6-5 to TRBJ1-1, with D uncertain. Trimming pared 0 bases from V and 3 bases from J, leaving 11 bases between. CDR3 length: 15 amino acids. Per germline, CDR1 MNHEY and CDR2 SVGAGI.

The chain carries TRBV6-1 and TRBJ2-7; D gene ambiguous. The CDR3 runs to 13 residues. The germline gives CDR1 MNHNS, CDR2 SASEGT. V was shortened by 0 bases and J by 3 bases, with 6 bases between the two germline ends. The chain's CDR3 is CASSEASHYEQYF. In DNA form, the CDR3 reads TGTGCCAGCAGTGAAGCAAGCCACTACGAGCAGTACTTC.

This chain connects TRBV14 to TRBJ2-7; D might be TRBD2 (6 bases). V lost 0 bases to trimming and J lost 6 bases, with 12 bases between them. The CDR3 runs 14 residues. Germline V gene lookup returns CDR1 SGHDN and CDR2 FVKESK. CDR3 sequence reads: CASSQDPGSVEQYF. The CDR3 coding sequence is TGTGCCAGCAGCCAAGACCCCGGGAGTGTCGAGCAGTACTTC.

The chain carries TRBV14 and TRBJ2-5; D possibly matches TRBD1 or TRBD2 (5 bases each). Trimming shortened V by 6 bases and J by 2 bases, and 10 bases separated the two germline ends. The CDR3 runs 13 residues. CDR1 is SGHDN and CDR2 is FVKESK in the germline V gene. CDR3 sequence reads: CASSRGRQETQYF. Written as DNA, the CDR3 is TGTGCCAGCAGTCGGGGCCGACAAGAGACCCAGTACTTC.

This clone has only one observation. The CDR3 nucleotides read TGTGCCAGCACATGGACGGGACCAACTAATGAAAAACTGTTTTTT. Its protein is CASTWTGPTNEKLFF. The genes are TRBV2 and TRBJ1-4, with D possibly matching TRBD1 (5 bases). CDR3 length equals 15 residues. CDR1 and CDR2 from the germline V gene are SNHLY and FYNNEI. The V end was cut by 7 bases, the J end by 0 bases, with 12 bases between.

J is TRBJ2-1 and V is TRBV5-1; possibly TRBD1 or TRBD2 for D (5 bases each). Trimming stripped 0 bases from V and 0 bases from J, with 10 bases between. Per germline, CDR1 SGHRS and CDR2 YFSETQ. This CDR3 has 16 amino acids. The CDR3 DNA follows: TGCGCCAGCAGCTTGGGTGCAGGGAGCTCCTACAATGAGCAGTTCTTC. Protein product: CASSLGAGSSYNEQFF.

The chain is built from TRBV5-5 and TRBJ2-5; TRBD1 is a possible D gene (5 bases). V was trimmed by 0 bases and J by 6 bases, leaving 15 bases between them. The CDR3 covers 15 residues. Germline V gene lookup returns CDR1 SGHKS and CDR2 YYEKEE (reference sequence). The CDR3 here is CASSLVRQGTKTQYF. The CDR3 DNA reads TGTGCCAGCAGCTTGGTGAGGCAGGGTACGAAGACCCAGTACTTC.

This clone was picked up a small number of times. The chain combines TRBV28 with TRBJ2-1; 8 bases agree with TRBD1. In germline, CDR1 is MDHEN, CDR2 SYDVKM. The CDR3 is 16 amino acids. J was trimmed by 5 bases and V by 7 bases; bases with no gene match: 13. In DNA, the CDR3 is TGTGCCAGCACCAGCTGGAGGGGGGACAGGCACAATGAGCAGTTCTTC. This codes for CASTSWRGDRHNEQFF. The complete variable domain, with remaining parts taken from reference TRBV28 and TRBJ2-1, reads DVKVTQSSRYLVKRTGEKVFLECVQDMDHENMFWYRQDPGLGLRLIYFSYDVKMKEKGDIPEGYSVSREKKERFSLILESASTNQTSMYLCASTSWRGDRHNEQFFGPGTRLTVL.

Notes on this clone: At the DNA level, this CDR3 is encoded by other sequences in the same sample as well. V and J are TRBV10-3 and TRBJ2-5, with D hard to call. Trimming removed 4 bases from V and 5 bases from J, with 8 bases in between. Germline V gives CDR1 ENHRY, CDR2 SYGVKD. The CDR3 spans 12 residues. The CDR3 DNA sequence: TGTGCCATCAGTGGTGGTGGGGAGACCCAGTACTTC. It is translated as CAISGGGETQYF.

The CDR3 DNA sequence: TGTGCCAGCAGCTTAGGCATAGCCTCCTATGGCTACACCTTC. This encodes CASSLGIASYGYTF. V is TRBV7-9 and J is TRBJ1-2, with unresolved D. Germline loops: CDR1 SEHNR, CDR2 FQNEAQ (reference sequence). Deletions cut 1 base from V and 4 bases from J, with 10 bases between. The CDR3 sequence is 14 residues long.

The V and J genes are TRBV5-1 and TRBJ1-2; unclear D gene. The CDR3 runs to 14 residues. CDR1 SGHRS and CDR2 YFSETQ come from the germline V gene. Trimming removed 0 bases from V and 6 bases from J, with 12 bases in between. The CDR3 region has the DNA TGCGCCAGCAGCTTGGGCGTGCTAGCTCATGGCTACACCTTC. Amino acids: CASSLGVLAHGYTF.

The J gene is TRBJ1-2, the V gene TRBV19, with D perhaps matching TRBD1 (5 bases). V lost 5 bases to trimming and J lost 6 bases, with 16 bases between them. The CDR3 is 14 amino acids. The V gene's germline CDR1 is LNHDA and CDR2 SQIVND (reference sequence). The CDR3 reads CASSELGRRHGYTF. CDR3 DNA: TGTGCCAGTAGTGAACTGGGACGCCGGCATGGCTACACCTTC. The whole variable domain, filled in from reference TRBV19 and TRBJ1-2, reads DGGITQSPKYLFRKEGQNVTLSCEQNLNHDAMYWYRQDPGQGLRLIYYSQIVNDFQKGDIAEGYSVSREKKESFPLTVTSAQKNPTAFYLCASSELGRRHGYTFGSGTRLTVV.

The rearrangement joins TRBV7-9 to TRBJ2-2; no reliable D call. The CDR3 consists of 17 residues. V lost 4 bases and J lost 1, with 16 bases in between. Germline V gene data show CDR1 as SEHNR and CDR2 as FQNEAQ (reference sequence). This CDR3 reads CASSSPGGLRNTGELFF. The CDR3 DNA follows: TGTGCCAGCAGCTCTCCCGGCGGCCTTAGGAACACCGGGGAGCTGTTTTTT.

This clone was picked up one time. The V and J genes are TRBV18 and TRBJ2-7; tentatively, D is TRBD1 (6 bases). V lost 6 bases, J lost 0 bases, and 9 bases lay in between. This CDR3 has 13 residues. From germline, CDR1 is KGHSH and CDR2 LQKENI. The CDR3 bases are TGTGCCAGCTCGGACAGTGGCTCCTACGAGCAGTACTTC. It specifies CASSDSGSYEQYF.